Shown below are 8 T cell receptor beta chains from a single sample sequenced in a study of early T cells in non-severe SARS-CoV-2 infection. TCRdb itself ran the 5' RACE reads through MiXCR, one entry per CDR3 protein. This sample has approximately 64,000 distinct CDR3 sequences; 4.9% occur once, and the top ten carry 4% to 5%. The specimen sequenced was whole blood. The source is an adult who was a healthcare worker with PCR-confirmed SARS-CoV-2 infection or an uninfected control (not recorded which).

There are many counts of this clonotype. The chain has TRBV11-2 and TRBJ2-3; D perhaps matches TRBD2 (5 bases). Trimming stripped 2 bases from V and 1 base from J, with 13 bases between. The CDR3 contains 16 residues. Germline CDR1 reads SGHAT; CDR2 reads FQNNGV. CDR3 loop: CASSLKGEWGTDTQYF. The CDR3 DNA sequence: TGTGCCAGCAGCTTAAAGGGAGAGTGGGGCACAGATACGCAGTATTTT.

This clonotype was counted at least ten times. The V and J genes are TRBV6-5 and TRBJ1-2; a weak D match, TRBD1 (5 bases). CDR3 length: 14 amino acids. Germline assignment: CDR1 MNHEY and CDR2 SVGAGI. V was pared by 5 bases and J by 5 bases, with 15 bases between. CDR3: CASSLRQQDYGYTF. DNA of the CDR3: TGTGCCAGCAGTCTCAGACAGCAGGATTATGGCTACACCTTC.

In its sample, this clonotype was seen many times. The V gene is TRBV7-6, the J gene TRBJ2-2; 12 bases match TRBD2. Per germline, CDR1 SGHVS and CDR2 FNYEAQ. CDR3 length equals 19 residues. Unmatched junction bases numbered 12, after V lost 1 base and J lost 6 bases. CDR3 DNA: TGTGCCAGCAGCTTAGGGGGATCGACTAGCGGGGGCCCCCCCGGGGAGCTGTTTTTT. It codes for CASSLGGSTSGGPPGELFF.

This clonotype was observed a few times. The chain carries TRBV19 and TRBJ2-3; D may match TRBD1 or TRBD2 (6 bases each). Germline V gene lookup returns CDR1 LNHDA and CDR2 SQIVND (reference sequence). CDR3 size: 14 residues. Trimming removed 9 bases at V and 0 bases at J, with 13 bases between. The CDR3 loop reads CASGGDTSTDTQYF. The CDR3 DNA follows: TGTGCCAGCGGAGGGGACACTAGCACAGATACGCAGTATTTT.

CDR3 loop: CASSRANRGGEQYF. The CDR3, as DNA: TGTGCCAGCAGCCGGGCCAACAGGGGTGGCGAGCAGTACTTC. The chain combines TRBV3-2 with TRBJ2-7; the table's D call, TRBD1, was not checked against the DNA. TRBV3-2 is annotated as a pseudogene. The CDR3 consists of 14 residues.

In this sample, this clonotype turned up many times. The genes are TRBV12-3 or TRBV12-4 and TRBJ2-3, with D perhaps matching TRBD1 (5 bases). V was pared by 2 bases and J by 2 bases, with 11 bases between. The CDR3 has 15 amino acids. The chain's CDR3 is CASSLRQGPTDTQYF. The CDR3 DNA sequence: TGTGCCAGCAGTTTAAGGCAGGGCCCCACAGATACGCAGTATTTT.

The chain has TRBV27 and TRBJ1-6; no clear D. Germline V gene lookup returns CDR1 MNHEY and CDR2 SMNVEV (reference sequence). The CDR3 length is 12 residues. Trimming pared 7 bases from V and 2 bases from J, leaving 3 bases between. In DNA form, the CDR3 reads TGTGCCAGCACCACCTATAATTCACCCCTCCACTTT. Encoded protein: CASTTYNSPLHF.

This clonotype was observed many times. The CDR3 DNA follows: TGTGCCATCAGTGATGCGGACAGTTCTTACGAGCAGTACTTC. Protein: CAISDADSSYEQYF. The chain employs TRBV10-3 and TRBJ2-7; D perhaps matches TRBD1 (6 bases). The CDR3 is 14 amino acids. Germline V gene lookup returns CDR1 ENHRY and CDR2 SYGVKD. V was trimmed by 3 bases and J by 4 bases, leaving 13 bases between them.